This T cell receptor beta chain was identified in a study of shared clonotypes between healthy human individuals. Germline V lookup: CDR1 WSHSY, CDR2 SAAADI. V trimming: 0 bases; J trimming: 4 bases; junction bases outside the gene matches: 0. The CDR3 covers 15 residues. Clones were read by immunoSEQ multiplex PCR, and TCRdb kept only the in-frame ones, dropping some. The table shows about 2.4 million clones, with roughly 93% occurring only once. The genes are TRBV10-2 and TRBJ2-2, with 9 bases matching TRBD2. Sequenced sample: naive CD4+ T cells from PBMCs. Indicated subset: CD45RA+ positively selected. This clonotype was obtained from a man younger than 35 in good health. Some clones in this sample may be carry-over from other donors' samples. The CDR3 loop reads CASSESTSGTGELFF. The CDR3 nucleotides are TGCGCCAGCAGTGAGTCGACTAGCGGCACCGGGGAGCTGTTTTTT.